This TCR beta chain was observed in a study of healthy donors' naive CD4 and CD8 T cells. The study's findings and limits: Chains were not paired, since alpha and beta were sequenced in bulk. Naive CD4+ and CD8+ cells reportedly differed in usage of most V and J genes.

Trimming removed 5 bases from V and 7 bases from J, with 18 bases in between. CDR3 size: 13 residues. Germline CDR1 DFQATT, CDR2 SNEGSKA (reference sequence). Each TCR library used around 500 ng of total RNA and a linear amplification protocol. MiXCR was run by TCRdb on the reads, yielding one entry per CDR3 protein. Of around 200,000 distinct CDR3 sequences listed, about 70% are singletons. Worth noting for this clonotype: What it binds is not known.

The source material was naive CD4+ and CD8+ T cells sorted from blood, pooled from several donors. The sequence came from a pool of human donors in good health; the sample pools cells from several healthy donors. The chain joins TRBV20-1 to TRBJ2-7, with D possibly called TRBD1 or TRBD2 (5 bases each). The CDR3 reads CSADRDQLGEQYF. The CDR3 DNA reads as TGCAGTGCTGACCGGGACCAACTGGGGGAGCAGTACTTC.